The rows below give T cell receptor beta chains drawn from one sample of a study of blood T cell repertoires in COVID-19. Produced via immunoSEQ multiplex PCR; TCRdb's table is partial and in-frame only. The table shows around 400,000 clones, with about 90% occurring only once. Sequences were obtained from peripheral blood. These TCRs come from an older woman with COVID-19, enrolled during active disease. CDR3s include the opening cysteine and the closing phenylalanine or tryptophan. Fields, in order: clone size, J gene, V gene, D gene, CDR3 DNA, CDR3 protein. The D gene is left open where the match is weak. Size is omitted from some rows. Given values are once, few, many or a class for expanded clones.

size: -
J: TRBJ2-1
V: TRBV5-1
D: TRBD1
DNA: TGCGCCAGCAGACGGACAGGGTCCAATGAGCAGTTCTTC
CDR3: CASRRTGSNEQFF

size: once
J: TRBJ2-1
V: TRBV11-2
D: TRBD2
DNA: TGTGCCAGCAGCCCTACAAACCGGGACTACTCCGTCTTC
CDR3: CASSPTNRDYSVF

size: -
J: TRBJ1-1
V: TRBV7-9
D: -
DNA: TGTGCCAGCAGCTTAATGGGGGCGGGCACTGAAGCTTTCTTT
CDR3: CASSLMGAGTEAFF

size: few
J: TRBJ1-5
V: TRBV5-1
D: -
DNA: TGCGCCAGCAGCCCAGGGACTGGCCTCGGTCAGCCCCAGCATTTT
CDR3: CASSPGTGLGQPQHF

size: once
J: TRBJ2-3
V: TRBV5-1
D: TRBD2
DNA: TGCGCCAGCAGCCAGGGACTAGTTTCAGATACGCAGTATTTT
CDR3: CASSQGLVSDTQYF

size: -
J: TRBJ2-1
V: TRBV9
D: TRBD1
DNA: TGTGCCAGCAGCGTATTAGGGGGCGTCTACAATGAGCAGTTCTTC
CDR3: CASSVLGGVYNEQFF

size: -
J: TRBJ1-2
V: TRBV19
D: TRBD1
DNA: TGTGCCAGTAGTATAGGTCGACAGGGGAGCTATGGCTACACCTTC
CDR3: CASSIGRQGSYGYTF

size: -
J: TRBJ1-1
V: TRBV7-3
D: -
DNA: TGTGCCAGCAGCTTGGCAGGGTGGAACACTGAAGCTTTCTTT
CDR3: CASSLAGWNTEAFF

size: -
J: TRBJ2-7
V: TRBV4-1
D: TRBD1
DNA: TGCGCCAGCAGCCAGGAGGACAGGGGATCCTACGAGCAGTACTTC
CDR3: CASSQEDRGSYEQYF

size: -
J: TRBJ2-7
V: TRBV9
D: TRBD1
DNA: TGTGCCAGCAGCGCCCACAGGGGGTTAGACTACGAGCAGTACTTC
CDR3: CASSAHRGLDYEQYF

size: -
J: TRBJ2-7
V: TRBV13
D: -
DNA: TGTGCCAGCAGCCAATACAGGGACCCCTACGAGCAGTACTTC
CDR3: CASSQYRDPYEQYF

size: few
J: TRBJ2-3
V: TRBV27
D: -
DNA: TGTGCCAGCAGTCCGGGCGGGATGCGGGCGGGCACAGATACGCAGTATTTT
CDR3: CASSPGGMRAGTDTQYF

size: -
J: TRBJ2-3
V: TRBV3-1/TRBV3-2
D: TRBD2
DNA: TGTGCCAGCAGCCAGGATAGCGGGGGTGCAGATACGCAGTATTTT
CDR3: CASSQDSGGADTQYF

size: -
J: TRBJ2-7
V: TRBV5-1
D: TRBD1
DNA: TGCGCCAGCAGCGGGGGACAGGGGTACGAGCAGTACTTC
CDR3: CASSGGQGYEQYF

size: -
J: TRBJ2-5
V: TRBV4-1
D: -
DNA: TGCGCCAGCAGCCACGAGCGGGAAGAGACCCAGTACTTC
CDR3: CASSHEREETQYF

size: -
J: TRBJ2-7
V: TRBV7-2
D: TRBD1
DNA: TGTGCCAGCAGTCGGGACAGGGTGGGAGAGCAGTACTTC
CDR3: CASSRDRVGEQYF

size: -
J: TRBJ1-5
V: TRBV12-5
D: -
DNA: TGTGCTAGTGGTTCCACACAGGGCTACTTTAGCAATCAGCCCCAGCATTTT
CDR3: CASGSTQGYFSNQPQHF

size: -
J: TRBJ1-5
V: TRBV2
D: TRBD1
DNA: TGTGCCAGCAGTGAGGAAGGGACAGGGAATCAGCCCCAGCATTTT
CDR3: CASSEEGTGNQPQHF

size: once
J: TRBJ1-1
V: TRBV5-1
D: -
DNA: TGCGCCAGCAGCTTGAATATGAGGATGAACACTGAAGCTTTCTTT
CDR3: CASSLNMRMNTEAFF

size: -
J: TRBJ1-4
V: TRBV7-9
D: TRBD1
DNA: TGTGCCAGCAGGCCCGGGACAGGGGCAAATGAAAAACTGTTTTTT
CDR3: CASRPGTGANEKLFF

size: -
J: TRBJ2-3
V: TRBV18
D: -
DNA: TGTGCCAGCTCACCACCCGTCGCAGATACGCAGTATTTT
CDR3: CASSPPVADTQYF

size: -
J: TRBJ1-5
V: TRBV5-3
D: -
DNA: TGTGCCAGAAGCCCGAGCAGGGGAAGACAGCCCCAGCATTTT
CDR3: CARSPSRGRQPQHF

size: once
J: TRBJ1-2
V: TRBV5-1
D: TRBD1
DNA: TGCGCCAGCAGCTATTCAACAGGGGAGAGAGGCTACACCTTC
CDR3: CASSYSTGERGYTF

size: -
J: TRBJ1-1
V: TRBV18
D: -
DNA: TGTGCCAGCTCACCATTTGGGGCCGGCACTGAAGCTTTCTTT
CDR3: CASSPFGAGTEAFF

size: -
J: TRBJ1-5
V: TRBV19
D: -
DNA: TGTGCCAGTAGTCGTAATCGGGAAAATCAGCCCCAGCATTTT
CDR3: CASSRNRENQPQHF

size: -
J: TRBJ2-3
V: TRBV9
D: TRBD2
DNA: TGTGCCAGCAGCGTAGTAGCGGGGCTTCTGGATACGCAGTATTTT
CDR3: CASSVVAGLLDTQYF

size: -
J: TRBJ2-7
V: TRBV5-1
D: TRBD1
DNA: TGCGCCAGCAGCCCCGGACAGGGACCCTACGAGCAGTACTTC
CDR3: CASSPGQGPYEQYF

size: -
J: TRBJ2-3
V: TRBV11-2
D: TRBD1
DNA: TGTGCCAGCAGCTTAGACAGGGGGCGCACAGATACGCAGTATTTT
CDR3: CASSLDRGRTDTQYF

size: -
J: TRBJ2-2
V: TRBV30
D: TRBD1
DNA: TGTGCCTGGGGACAGGGGTTTTCTACCGGGGAGCTGTTTTTT
CDR3: CAWGQGFSTGELFF

size: -
J: TRBJ2-7
V: TRBV3-1/TRBV3-2
D: -
DNA: TGTGCCAGCAGGGGCGCCTACGAGCAGTACTTC
CDR3: CASRGAYEQYF

size: -
J: TRBJ2-3
V: TRBV19
D: -
DNA: TGTGCCAGTAGTATACTCCTGACAAGTTCAGATACGCAGTATTTT
CDR3: CASSILLTSSDTQYF

size: few
J: TRBJ2-7
V: TRBV28
D: -
DNA: TGTGCCAGCAGTTTTGAGGGGGTCCTCTTTTGCTACGAGCAGTACTTC
CDR3: CASSFEGVLFCYEQYF

size: -
J: TRBJ2-6
V: TRBV7-6
D: TRBD1
DNA: TGTGCCAGCAGCTTAGAGGGGGCTAGCTCTGGGGCCAACGTCCTGACTTTC
CDR3: CASSLEGASSGANVLTF

size: -
J: TRBJ1-4
V: TRBV5-5
D: -
DNA: TGTGCCAGCAGCTTGGCCGGGAAATCCGCAACTAATGAAAAACTGTTTTTT
CDR3: CASSLAGKSATNEKLFF

size: -
J: TRBJ1-2
V: TRBV5-1
D: -
DNA: TGCGCCAGCTCTCCACAGAACTATGGCTACACCTTC
CDR3: CASSPQNYGYTF

size: -
J: TRBJ2-1
V: TRBV3-1/TRBV3-2
D: -
DNA: TGTGCCAGCAGCCTACCTAGCGTCTCCTACAATGAGCAGTTCTTC
CDR3: CASSLPSVSYNEQFF

size: once
J: TRBJ1-1
V: TRBV7-3
D: TRBD1
DNA: TGTGCCAGCAGCCGACAGGGGAGCTCTGAAGCTTTCTTT
CDR3: CASSRQGSSEAFF

size: -
J: TRBJ2-2
V: TRBV6-6
D: TRBD2
DNA: TGTGCCAGCGTCTCTAGCGGGGGTAGCGGGGAGCTGTTTTTT
CDR3: CASVSSGGSGELFF

size: once
J: TRBJ1-1
V: TRBV5-1
D: -
DNA: TGCGCCAGCAGCCAGGGGCCCCAAATGAACACTGAAGCTTTCTTT
CDR3: CASSQGPQMNTEAFF

size: -
J: TRBJ1-2
V: TRBV9
D: -
DNA: TGTGCCAGCAGTCCAACCTCGGGCAGGGTCGGCGGCTACACCTTC
CDR3: CASSPTSGRVGGYTF

size: -
J: TRBJ2-4
V: TRBV10-2
D: TRBD1
DNA: TGCGCCTCCCAGGGGGACGCCAAAAACATTCAGTACTTC
CDR3: CASQGDAKNIQYF

size: -
J: TRBJ1-1
V: TRBV28
D: -
DNA: TGTGCCAGCAGGAACTATTATCCGAACACTGAAGCTTTCTTT
CDR3: CASRNYYPNTEAFF

size: -
J: TRBJ1-1
V: TRBV7-9
D: TRBD1
DNA: TGTGCCAGCAGCTTTGATGGGACAGGGGGCACTGAAGCTTTCTTT
CDR3: CASSFDGTGGTEAFF

size: -
J: TRBJ1-1
V: TRBV12-3/TRBV12-4
D: TRBD1
DNA: TGTGCCAGCGGCGGGACAGGGTCCACTGAAGCTTTCTTT
CDR3: CASGGTGSTEAFF

size: many
J: TRBJ1-4
V: TRBV6-5
D: TRBD1
DNA: TGTGCCAGCAGTTACTCTCGGACAGGAGGAGGGGAAAAACTGTTTTTT
CDR3: CASSYSRTGGGEKLFF

size: -
J: TRBJ2-3
V: TRBV6-6
D: TRBD1
DNA: TGTGCCAGCAGTCTCTCCGGGACAGGGAGCACAGATACGCAGTATTTT
CDR3: CASSLSGTGSTDTQYF

size: -
J: TRBJ2-7
V: TRBV28
D: -
DNA: TGTGCCAGCAGTTTTGCTAGCTCCTACGAGCAGTACTTC
CDR3: CASSFASSYEQYF

size: -
J: TRBJ1-2
V: TRBV29-1
D: -
DNA: TGCAGCGTCAAACCTCGGGACTCTCATTTATATGGCTACACCTTC
CDR3: CSVKPRDSHLYGYTF

size: -
J: TRBJ2-7
V: TRBV7-9
D: -
DNA: TGTGCCAGCAGCTTAGTCCTCTACGAGCAGTACTTC
CDR3: CASSLVLYEQYF

size: -
J: TRBJ2-1
V: TRBV7-3
D: TRBD2
DNA: TGTGCCAGCAGTTTCGCCGGGACTAGCGGGGGGTACAATGAGCAGTTCTTC
CDR3: CASSFAGTSGGYNEQFF

size: -
J: TRBJ1-2
V: TRBV12-3/TRBV12-4
D: TRBD1
DNA: TGTGCCAGCAGTCCGACAGGGAAACGAGGCTACACCTTC
CDR3: CASSPTGKRGYTF

size: -
J: TRBJ1-2
V: TRBV7-2
D: -
DNA: TGTGCCAGCAGCTTAGCTGGCAGGCGCTACACCTTC
CDR3: CASSLAGRRYTF

size: -
J: TRBJ2-1
V: TRBV4-2
D: TRBD1
DNA: TGTGCCAGCAGCCAAACCCGGGGACAGGGAGGTCGTAATGAGCAGTTCTTC
CDR3: CASSQTRGQGGRNEQFF

size: few
J: TRBJ1-1
V: TRBV5-8
D: TRBD1
DNA: TGTGCCAGCAGCATTTTCAGGGGGTCGGCCACTGAAGCTTTCTTT
CDR3: CASSIFRGSATEAFF

size: few
J: TRBJ1-1
V: TRBV28
D: -
DNA: TGTGCCAGCAGCTCCCCCGCCCCTACCATGAACACTGAAGCTTTCTTT
CDR3: CASSSPAPTMNTEAFF